Sequencing of this TCR beta chain was carried out in a study of a mutant IDH1 vaccine in newly diagnosed glioma. Study details: With temozolomide cycles, or 4-6 weeks after radiotherapy alone, vaccination was started. Before enrollment, patients got radiotherapy alone, temozolomide alone, or mostly the combination.

This clone was observed a single time. Antigen unknown. Time point denoted: week 23, last vaccination. Vaccinated patients received 300 ug of mutant IDH1 20-mer peptide per dose, with topical imiquimod. The study enrolled donors with new WHO grade 3 or 4 IDH1-mutant, ATRX-lost astrocytomas. V shed 6 bases and J shed 4 bases, with 12 bases lying between them. This CDR3 contains 13 residues. The germline V gene has CDR1 SNHLY and CDR2 FYNNEI. TCRdb keeps only in-frame clones here, not all; method: immunoSEQ multiplex PCR. The sample has about 55,000 clones; 75% to 85% are singletons. The clonotype originates from a man aged 40-55 years with glioma. The genes are TRBV2 and TRBJ1-2; D is unresolved. The material sequenced was PBMCs, taken from a glioma patient whose treatment included an IDH1 peptide vaccine. CDR3 region: CASSAGVLYGYTF. DNA of the CDR3: TGTGCCAGCAGCGCTGGAGTACTCTATGGCTACACCTTC.